The 15 T cell receptor beta chains below come from one sample, sequenced in a study of OX40 agonist ivuxolimab in advanced cancers. The table came from immunoSEQ multiplex PCR; TCRdb's copy has only in-frame clones and leaves some out. The top ten clones hold less than 0.4% of a sample with about 65,000 clones, 80% to 90% of them seen once. The starting material was CD4+ or CD8+ T cells sorted from blood, obtained in a trial of the OX40 agonist ivuxolimab. Receptors were obtained from an adult with an advanced solid tumor such as melanoma, head and neck, liver or kidney cancer.

The chain couples TRBV11-2 to TRBJ2-5; D is perhaps TRBD1 (6 bases). CDR3 size: 16 residues. Trimming removed 0 bases at V and 5 bases at J, with 16 bases between. The germline CDR1 and CDR2 sequences are SGHAT and FQNNGV. This CDR3 is CASSLEGAGRGETQYF. The CDR3 nucleotides are TGTGCCAGCAGCTTAGAGGGGGCAGGGCGAGGGGAGACCCAGTACTTC.

The chain combines TRBV6-6 with TRBJ1-1; unclear D gene. The length of the CDR3 is 10 residues. V dropped 9 bases and J dropped 1 base, with 3 bases sitting between them. In germline, CDR1 is MNHNY, CDR2 SVGAGI (reference sequence). Here the CDR3 DNA reads TGTGCCAGTAGGAACACTGAAGCTTTCTTT. Translated, it gives CASRNTEAFF.

This rearrangement joins TRBV7-6 to TRBJ1-6; the D gene is possibly TRBD1 (5 bases). The length of the CDR3 is 13 residues. Germline V gene lookup returns CDR1 SGHVS and CDR2 FNYEAQ. V gave up 3 bases and J gave up 7 bases, with 7 bases separating them. This CDR3 is CASSLGQNSPLHF. CDR3 DNA sequence: TGTGCCAGCAGCTTGGGGCAAAATTCACCCCTCCACTTT.

The chain has TRBV19 and TRBJ1-4; TRBD1 agrees at 9 bases. Germline V lookup: CDR1 LNHDA, CDR2 SQIVND (reference sequence). V shed 3 bases and J 8 bases; nucleotides not matched to a gene: 4. The CDR3 is made up of 14 amino acids. CDR3 in amino acids: CASSIGTGPEKLFF. CDR3 DNA sequence: TGTGCCAGTAGTATCGGGACAGGGCCCGAAAAACTGTTTTTT.

This chain joins TRBV30 and TRBJ1-6; no definite D call. This CDR3 is built from 13 residues. Germline CDR1 and CDR2: GTSNPN and SVGIG (reference sequence). Trimming pared 5 bases from V and 7 bases from J, leaving 12 bases between. CDR3 sequence reads: CAWGPQENSPLHF. CDR3 DNA: TGTGCCTGGGGACCCCAAGAGAATTCACCCCTCCACTTT. Drawing the rest from reference TRBV30 and TRBJ1-6, the complete variable domain is SQTIHQWPATLVQPVGSPLSLECTVEGTSNPNLYWYRQAAGRGLQLLFYSVGIGQISSEVPQNLSASRPQDRQFILSSKKLLLSDSGFYLCAWGPQENSPLHFGNGTRLTVT.

The chain couples TRBV20-1 to TRBJ2-7, with D possibly TRBD1 on 6 matching bases. The CDR3 totals 11 residues. Trimming left V 3 bases short and J 6 bases short, with 9 bases between. Germline V gene sequence: CDR1 DFQATT, CDR2 SNEGSKA (reference sequence). The CDR3: CSASKGGEQYF. Here the CDR3 DNA reads TGCAGTGCTAGTAAAGGGGGCGAGCAGTACTTC.

The chain links TRBV7-3 to TRBJ2-7; maybe TRBD1 (5 bases). CDR3 length: 15 residues. The germline V and J ends were trimmed by 5 bases and 2 bases, with 16 bases remaining between them. Per germline, CDR1 SGHTA and CDR2 FQGTGA. The CDR3 here is CASSLARDQTYEQYF. DNA of the CDR3: TGTGCCAGCAGCCTCGCCAGGGATCAAACCTACGAGCAGTACTTC.

This chain joins TRBV11-2 and TRBJ2-5; 10 bases are shared with TRBD2. V lost 8 bases to trimming and J lost 4 bases; unmatched junction nucleotides: 10. Looked up from germline, CDR1 is SGHAT and CDR2 is FQNNGV. This CDR3 has 15 residues. The CDR3 nucleotides read TGTGCCAGCGCGAGGAGCGGGGGGGCGAGAGAGACCCAGTACTTC. Residues: CASARSGGARETQYF.

The chain joins TRBV6-5 to TRBJ1-1; D may be TRBD1 (5 bases). The CDR3 length is 14 residues. Trimming pared 2 bases from V and 8 bases from J, leaving 15 bases between. Germline-derived CDR1 and CDR2 are MNHEY and SVGAGI. CDR3 coding DNA: TGTGCCAGCAGTTACAGGGGTTGGGGGAACGAAGCTTTCTTT. It codes for CASSYRGWGNEAFF.

V and J are TRBV2 and TRBJ1-3, with a tentative D call TRBD1 (5 bases). The germline V gene has CDR1 SNHLY and CDR2 FYNNEI. The V end lost 2 bases, the J end lost 5 bases, and 10 bases lay between the germline ends. This CDR3 has 14 amino acids. Here the CDR3 reads CASSEMAGRNTIYF. CDR3 coding DNA: TGTGCCAGCAGTGAAATGGCAGGGCGAAACACCATATATTTT.

The rearrangement joins TRBV13 to TRBJ1-3; 7 nucleotides align to TRBD1. CDR1 and CDR2 (germline): PRHDT, FYEKMQ (reference sequence). With V trimmed by 1 base and J by 7 bases, 1 base remained unmatched. The CDR3 spans 13 residues. The CDR3 sequence: CASSLDRGNTIYF. The CDR3 DNA reads TGTGCCAGCAGCTTAGACAGGGGCAACACCATATATTTT. Drawing the rest from reference TRBV13 and TRBJ1-3, the complete variable domain is AAGVIQSPRHLIKEKRETATLKCYPIPRHDTVYWYQQGPGQDPQFLISFYEKMQSDKGSIPDRFSAQQFSDYHSELNMSSLELGDSALYFCASSLDRGNTIYFGEGSWLTVV.

CDR3 DNA: TGTGCCAGCAGTTTCCAGGGTGGATCCCACTACGAGCAGTACTTC. Its translation is CASSFQGGSHYEQYF. This chain links TRBV6-5 with TRBJ2-7; D may be TRBD1 (5 bases). This CDR3 has 15 amino acids. Between the trimmed V and J ends, which lost 4 bases and 3 bases, there was a span of 16 bases. The V gene's germline CDR1 is MNHEY and CDR2 SVGAGI.

The chain couples TRBV30 to TRBJ1-2, with D tentatively TRBD1 (5 bases). Looked up from germline, CDR1 is GTSNPN and CDR2 is SVGIG (reference sequence). Trimming took 3 bases from V and 8 from J, leaving 19 bases between them. CDR3 length: 14 residues. As DNA, the CDR3 is TGTGCCTGGAGACAAAACGACAGAGCCGAGGGCTACACCTTC. The encoded protein is CAWRQNDRAEGYTF.

CDR3 nucleotide sequence: TGTGCCAGCAGTTACACAGGGTTCCCCTACAATGAGCAGTTCTTC. Residues: CASSYTGFPYNEQFF. The chain links TRBV6-5 to TRBJ2-1; D might be TRBD1 (6 bases). The germline gives CDR1 MNHEY, CDR2 SVGAGI. CDR3 length: 15 amino acids. The V end lost 2 bases, the J end lost 2 bases, and 10 bases lay between the germline ends.

V gene TRBV6-5 combines with J gene TRBJ2-4; tentative D call: TRBD2 (6 bases). Germline V gene sequence: CDR1 MNHEY, CDR2 SVGAGI. There are 15 residues in the CDR3. Between the trimmed V and J ends, which lost 2 bases and 0 bases, there was a span of 8 bases. CDR3: CASSYQGLAKNIQYF. CDR3 nucleotide sequence: TGTGCCAGCAGTTACCAGGGACTAGCCAAAAACATTCAGTACTTC.